This T cell receptor beta chain was profiled in a study of blood T cell repertoires in COVID-19. In the study overall: Some COVID-19 samples were acute and others convalescent; all came from the United States, Italy and Spain.

Method: immunoSEQ multiplex PCR; TCRdb's copy keeps in-frame clones and lacks some. The data show more than 200,000 clones, about 88% seen once. V lost 5 bases and J 5 bases, leaving 15 bases between the germline ends. From germline, CDR1 is SEHNR and CDR2 FQNEAQ (reference sequence). This CDR3 has 15 residues. The sample comprised peripheral blood. The origin of this receptor is a man between 70 and 80 years old with acute or convalescent COVID-19. The chain links TRBV7-9 to TRBJ2-2; weak D call: TRBD2 (5 bases). The CDR3 coding sequence is TGTGCCAGCAGCATAAGGAAACGGGGAACCGGGGAGCTGTTTTTT. Translated: CASSIRKRGTGELFF. The variable domain in full, completed from reference TRBV7-9 and TRBJ2-2, reads DTGVSQNPRHKITKRGQNVTFRCDPISEHNRLYWYRQTLGQGPEFLTYFQNEAQLEKSRLLSDRFSAERPKGSFSTLEIQRTEQGDSAMYLCASSIRKRGTGELFFGEGSRLTVL.